These T cell receptor beta chains were read from a single sample in a study of blood T cell repertoires in COVID-19. Only in-frame clones appear in the TCRdb table, and some are missing; sequencing was by immunoSEQ multiplex PCR. The table lists about 250,000 clones, more than 70% of them singletons, with about 9% in the top ten. Sequencing was carried out using peripheral blood. The receptors here all came from a man aged 35-49 years with active or convalescent COVID-19. The CDR3 runs from the conserved cysteine through the conserved F or W. The D gene is left open where the match is weak. Not all rows give a size; the values are once, few, many and, for expanded clones, a class.

d_gene,v_gene,j_gene,abundance,CDR3nt,CDR3aa
.,TRBV7-6,TRBJ1-1,.,TGTGCCAGCAGCCCGGGGGATCTGAACACTGAAGCTTTCTTT,CASSPGDLNTEAFF
.,TRBV19,TRBJ1-1,once,TGTGCCAGTAGTAGGGCAAGTGGTGTGAACACTGAAGCTTTCTTT,CASSRASGVNTEAFF
.,TRBV30,TRBJ1-4,.,TGTGCCTTGGGGGAGTCTCCCGAAAAACTGTTTTTT,CALGESPEKLFF
TRBD1,TRBV29-1,TRBJ2-6,once,TGCAGCGTTATCCACAGGGGGGAGTCGGGGGCCAACGTCCTGACTTTC,CSVIHRGESGANVLTF
TRBD1,TRBV28,TRBJ2-3,.,TGTGCCAGCAGAGGGCAGGGGGCAGCTGAATCAGATACGCAGTATTTT,CASRGQGAAESDTQYF
.,TRBV4-3,TRBJ1-2,.,TGCGCCAGCAGCCAAGAGGTCGGAGTTGACTATGGCTACACCTTC,CASSQEVGVDYGYTF
.,TRBV3-1/TRBV3-2,TRBJ1-3,once,TGTGCCAGCAGCCCCTTCGGCGGGGGCCCGAACACCATATATTTT,CASSPFGGGPNTIYF
TRBD1,TRBV6-1,TRBJ1-3,.,TGTGCCAGCAGTGAAAAGGACAGGGGCTCTGGAAACACCATATATTTT,CASSEKDRGSGNTIYF
.,TRBV25-1,TRBJ1-3,.,TGTGCCAGCAGTGTCCCCGGAAGGGGTAACACCATATATTTT,CASSVPGRGNTIYF
.,TRBV6-6,TRBJ2-1,.,TGTGCCAGCAGCCTAGTATACAATGAGCAGTTCTTC,CASSLVYNEQFF
TRBD1,TRBV30,TRBJ2-7,.,TGTGCCTGCCGACAGGGATCCTACGAGCAGTACTTC,CACRQGSYEQYF
TRBD2,TRBV5-4,TRBJ2-3,.,TGTGCCAGCAGCCAACTAGCGGGAACTACAGATACGCAGTATTTT,CASSQLAGTTDTQYF
.,TRBV15,TRBJ1-1,.,TGTGCCACCAGCAGAGGACAGCGCACTGAAGCTTTCTTT,CATSRGQRTEAFF
.,TRBV5-4,TRBJ2-7,.,TGTGCCAGCAGCAGGGGTGGAGACAACCTTGACGAGCAGTACTTC,CASSRGGDNLDEQYF
TRBD2,TRBV5-5,TRBJ2-1,.,TGTGCCAGCAGCTTGGGGTCACTAGCGGAGCACAATGAGCAGTTCTTC,CASSLGSLAEHNEQFF
.,TRBV6-4,TRBJ2-1,.,TGTGCCAGCTACAAAACGAATGAGCAGTTCTTC,CASYKTNEQFF
TRBD2,TRBV3-1/TRBV3-2,TRBJ2-3,.,TGTGCCAGCAGCCGGGGACTAGCGGGAGGGCAAGATACGCAGTATTTT,CASSRGLAGGQDTQYF
.,TRBV4-2,TRBJ1-1,.,TGTGCCAGCAGCCAAGGGAGGTCCGGGAACACTGAAGCTTTCTTT,CASSQGRSGNTEAFF